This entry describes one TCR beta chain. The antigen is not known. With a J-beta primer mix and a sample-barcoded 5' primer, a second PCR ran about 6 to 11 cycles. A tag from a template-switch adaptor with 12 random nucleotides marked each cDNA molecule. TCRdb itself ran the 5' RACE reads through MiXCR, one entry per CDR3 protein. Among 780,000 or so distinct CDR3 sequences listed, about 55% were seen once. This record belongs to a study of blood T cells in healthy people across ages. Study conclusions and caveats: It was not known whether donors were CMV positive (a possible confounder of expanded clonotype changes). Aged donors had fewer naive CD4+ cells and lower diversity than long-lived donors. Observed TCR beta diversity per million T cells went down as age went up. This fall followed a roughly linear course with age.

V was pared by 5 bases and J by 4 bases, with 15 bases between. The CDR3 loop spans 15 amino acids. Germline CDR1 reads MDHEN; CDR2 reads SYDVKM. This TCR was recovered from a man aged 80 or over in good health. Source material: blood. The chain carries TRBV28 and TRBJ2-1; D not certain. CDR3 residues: CASSPPLLGYNEQFF. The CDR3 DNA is TGTGCCAGCAGTCCCCCCCTTTTAGGATACAATGAGCAGTTCTTC.